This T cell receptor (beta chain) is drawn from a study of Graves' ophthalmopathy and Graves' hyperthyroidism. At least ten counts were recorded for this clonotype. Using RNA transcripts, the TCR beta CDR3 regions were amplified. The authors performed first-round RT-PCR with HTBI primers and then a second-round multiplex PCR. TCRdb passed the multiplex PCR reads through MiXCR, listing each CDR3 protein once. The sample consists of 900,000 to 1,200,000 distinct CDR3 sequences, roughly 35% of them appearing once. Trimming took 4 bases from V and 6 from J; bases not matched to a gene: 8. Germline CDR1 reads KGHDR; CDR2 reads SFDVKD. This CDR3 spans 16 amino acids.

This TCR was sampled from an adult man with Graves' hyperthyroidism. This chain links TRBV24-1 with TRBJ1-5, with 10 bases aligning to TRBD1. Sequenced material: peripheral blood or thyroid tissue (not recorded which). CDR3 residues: CATSDAGTGVSQPQHF. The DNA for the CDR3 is TGTGCCACCAGTGACGCCGGGACAGGGGTCAGTCAGCCCCAGCATTTT.